Sequencing of this T cell receptor (beta chain) was carried out in a study of vaccination and CD4 T cells after COVID-19. Across the whole study: Median time from COVID diagnosis to post-COVID sampling was over 85 days (35 to 161). Researchers treated cells with overlapping spike peptides taken from SARS-CoV-2, HCoV-NL63, HCoV-OC43 and HCoV-229E. Study-wide findings and caveats: Convalescent patients saw a median about 86% of their reactive clones show up only after vaccination.

Treatment indicated: roughly 11-day PBMC culture with coronavirus spike peptide pools or control peptides (ViraFEST assay). Researchers used the Oncomine TCR Beta short-read assay to sequence DNA from cultured CD4+ T cells. After culture, CD4+ T cells served as the source for genomic DNA extraction. TCRdb called the PCR reads again in MiXCR, with one record for every CDR3 protein. The sample contains some 9,900 distinct CDR3 sequences, 20% to 30% of which appear only once. Note on this clonotype: Its antigen remains unidentified.

The CDR3 consists of 15 residues. V shed 2 bases, J shed 2 bases, and the junction held 4 bases outside the gene matches. The germline V gene has CDR1 LNHDA and CDR2 SQIVND (reference sequence). V gene TRBV19 combines with J gene TRBJ2-7; 9 bases fit TRBD1. The source of this sequence is a human donor who received a COVID-19 vaccine. The sample was CD4+ T cells from blood, cultured in vitro, taken before SARS-CoV-2 vaccination. The CDR3 reads CASSIIGDRAYEQYF. CDR3 coding DNA: TGTGCCAGTAGTATAATTGGGGACAGGGCCTACGAGCAGTACTTC.